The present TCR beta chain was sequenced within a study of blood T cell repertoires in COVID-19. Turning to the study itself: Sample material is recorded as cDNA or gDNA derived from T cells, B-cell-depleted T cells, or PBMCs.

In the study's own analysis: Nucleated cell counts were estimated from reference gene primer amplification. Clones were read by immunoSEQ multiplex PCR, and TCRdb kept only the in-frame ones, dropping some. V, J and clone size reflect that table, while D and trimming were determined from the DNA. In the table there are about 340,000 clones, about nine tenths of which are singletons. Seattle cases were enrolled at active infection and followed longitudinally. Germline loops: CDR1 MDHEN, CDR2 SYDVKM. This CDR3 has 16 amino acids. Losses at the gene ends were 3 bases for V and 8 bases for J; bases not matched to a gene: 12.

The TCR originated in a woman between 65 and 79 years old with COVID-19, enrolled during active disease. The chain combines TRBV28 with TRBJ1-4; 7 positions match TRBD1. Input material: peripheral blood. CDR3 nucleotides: TGTGCCAGCAGTTTTCTATCGGGACAGTCACAAGAAAAACTGTTTTTT. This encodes CASSFLSGQSQEKLFF. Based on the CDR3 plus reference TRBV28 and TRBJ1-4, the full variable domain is DVKVTQSSRYLVKRTGEKVFLECVQDMDHENMFWYRQDPGLGLRLIYFSYDVKMKEKGDIPEGYSVSREKKERFSLILESASTNQTSMYLCASSFLSGQSQEKLFFGSGTQLSVL.